This T cell receptor beta chain comes out of a study of graft-versus-host responses after intestinal transplantation. As for the study in general: Induction with anti-thymocyte globulin, then tacrolimus and steroids for roughly three years, was given to all recipients.

This clone counts as medium-sized. The authors combined roughly 200,000 CFSE-labeled responder cells with roughly 200,000 irradiated, violet-dye-labeled stimulator cells in plates. Upon completion of the reaction, proliferating CFSE-low responders, both CD3+CD4+ and CD3+CD8+, were sorted. The table came from immunoSEQ multiplex PCR; TCRdb's copy has only in-frame clones and leaves some out. The sample holds approximately 15,000 clones, around a third seen once. V was trimmed by 0 bases and J by 7 bases, leaving 13 bases between them. CDR3 size: 15 residues. Germline V gene data show CDR1 as LNHNV and CDR2 as YYDKDF (reference sequence). Broader study findings: Marrow from the recipient contained GvH clones, some of which had appeared first in ileum or blood. Early after transplant, HvG declines were associated with peak levels of circulating GvH clones.

This sample comprised alloreactive CD8+ T cells from a mixed lymphocyte reaction culture, obtained before intestinal transplant. Subset described: CFSE-low proliferating T cells sorted from roughly 6-day pre-transplant mixed lymphocyte reaction (GvH or HvG direction). The TCR sequence derives from a human patient who received an intestinal transplant. The chain employs TRBV15 and TRBJ1-5; D is uncertain. CDR3 residues: CATSRDLGFGQPQHF. Written as DNA, the CDR3 is TGTGCCACCAGCAGAGATCTAGGGTTTGGGCAGCCCCAGCATTTT. The full variable domain, rest sourced from reference TRBV15 and TRBJ1-5, is DAMVIQNPRYQVTQFGKPVTLSCSQTLNHNVMYWYQQKSSQAPKLLFHYYDKDFNNEADTPDNFQSRRPNTSFCFLDIRSPGLGDTAMYLCATSRDLGFGQPQHFGDGTRLSIL.